Below are 26 T cell receptor beta chains sequenced from a single sample in a study of T cells in Graves' hyperthyroidism and ophthalmopathy. It was RNA transcripts that yielded the amplified TCR beta CDR3 regions. Initially, a first-round RT-PCR of the TCR CDR3 employed the HTBI primer set. TCRdb re-called the multiplex PCR reads with MiXCR, one entry per CDR3 protein. The data show a few hundred thousand distinct CDR3 sequences, 15% to 17% seen once. Sequences were obtained from blood. The receptors shown here come from a woman under 30 with Graves' hyperthyroidism that later progressed to Graves' ophthalmopathy.

This clonotype was picked up a small number of times. The rearrangement links TRBV4-3 to TRBJ2-7; no clear D gene. In germline, CDR1 is LGHNA, CDR2 YSLEER. V shed 1 base and J shed 2 bases, with 15 bases lying between them. The CDR3 has 16 amino acids. CDR3 coding DNA: TGCGCCAGCAGCCAAGGACTCGCGGCTTATCCCTACGAGCAGTACTTC. Translated: CASSQGLAAYPYEQYF.

Many counts were recorded for this clonotype. The gene calls are TRBV10-3 and TRBJ2-2; 7 bases align to TRBD2. The J segment lost 4 bases and the V segment lost 3 bases, leaving 8 bases of the junction unmatched. CDR3 length: 16 amino acids. Germline loops: CDR1 ENHRY, CDR2 SYGVKD. DNA for the CDR3: TGTGCCATCAGTGACCCTGGGCGGGAGCCCACCGGGGAGCTGTTTTTT. Protein sequence: CAISDPGREPTGELFF.

This clonotype was recorded at least ten times. This sequence joins TRBV6-1 and TRBJ2-1, with 8 bases identical to TRBD2. V lost 8 bases and J lost 8; bases outside the gene matches: 5. The germline CDR1 and CDR2 sequences are MNHNS and SASEGT. The CDR3 runs to 12 residues. CDR3 region: CASLAGRYEQFF. CDR3 coding DNA: TGTGCCAGCTTAGCGGGACGATATGAGCAGTTCTTC.

This clonotype has at least ten counts. The chain couples TRBV16 to TRBJ1-4, with D possibly TRBD1 on 6 matching bases. Trimming took off 4 bases at V and 5 bases at J, with 20 bases between the two ends. This CDR3 is built from 17 residues. Per germline, CDR1 KGHSY and CDR2 FQNENV. As DNA, the CDR3 is TGTGCCAGCAGCCGAATAGGCGGGGGCACGGGGAATGAAAAACTGTTTTTT. Translated: CASSRIGGGTGNEKLFF.

This clonotype showed up many times. The genes are TRBV20-1 and TRBJ2-7; 9 nucleotides line up with TRBD1. V lost 6 bases and J lost 2; bases outside the gene matches: 8. Germline CDR1 reads DFQATT; CDR2 reads SNEGSKA (reference sequence). The CDR3 runs 14 residues. The CDR3 DNA is TGCAGTGCCTGGGGACAGGGCTCCACCTACGAGCAGTACTTC. The encoded protein is CSAWGQGSTYEQYF.

This clonotype turned up a few times. CDR3 protein: CASSYSKRLAGFEQFF. For the CDR3, the DNA is TGTGCCAGCAGTTACTCTAAGAGACTAGCGGGATTTGAGCAGTTCTTC. V is TRBV6-5 and J is TRBJ2-1, with 11 positions matching TRBD2. Germline V gene lookup returns CDR1 MNHEY and CDR2 SVGAGI. The CDR3 length is 16 residues. V shed 0 bases and J 9 bases; nucleotides not matched to a gene: 7.

There are a few counts of this clonotype. The genes are TRBV19 and TRBJ2-1; TRBD2 matches at 10 bases. V shed 3 bases, J shed 8 bases, and the junction held 7 bases outside the gene matches. CDR3 size: 15 residues. Per germline, CDR1 LNHDA and CDR2 SQIVND (reference sequence). The CDR3, as DNA: TGTGCCAGTAGTATCTTAGCGGGAGGAGGGTATGAGCAGTTCTTC. Encoded protein: CASSILAGGGYEQFF.

This clonotype was found a few times. V gene TRBV27 combines with J gene TRBJ1-2; 7 bases line up with TRBD1. The CDR3 has 14 residues. Unmatched junction bases numbered 8, after V lost 4 bases and J lost 6 bases. Germline V lookup: CDR1 MNHEY, CDR2 SMNVEV (reference sequence). The DNA for the CDR3 is TGTGCCAGCAGTTCAGCCGGGACAGTTAATGGCTACACCTTC. The encoded protein is CASSSAGTVNGYTF.

This clonotype was counted many times. The chain recombines TRBV11-2 with TRBJ2-1, with D perhaps TRBD2 (6 bases). V was cut by 0 bases and J by 2 bases, with 11 bases left in between. The germline gives CDR1 SGHAT, CDR2 FQNNGV. This CDR3 has 16 amino acids. This CDR3 reads CASSLEGDFPYNEQFF. The CDR3 DNA reads as TGTGCCAGCAGCTTAGAGGGGGACTTCCCCTACAATGAGCAGTTCTTC.

This clonotype was seen ten or more times. The gene calls are TRBV28 and TRBJ1-5, with 7 bases that match TRBD1. V shed 5 bases, J shed 6 bases, and the junction held 7 bases outside the gene matches. The germline V gene has CDR1 MDHEN and CDR2 SYDVKM. The CDR3 extends over 14 amino acids. CDR3 protein: CASSRGGAGQPQHF. The CDR3 DNA follows: TGTGCCAGCAGTCGAGGGGGCGCCGGTCAGCCCCAGCATTTT.

This clonotype came up many times. This chain connects TRBV30 to TRBJ2-3; D not resolved. The CDR3 has 14 amino acids. Trimming pared 3 bases from V and 0 bases from J, leaving 10 bases between. Germline V lookup: CDR1 GTSNPN, CDR2 SVGIG (reference sequence). CDR3 bases: TGTGCCTGGAGGGGTCGGGTTAGCACAGATACGCAGTATTTT. Protein product: CAWRGRVSTDTQYF. Looking up the rest from reference TRBV30 and TRBJ2-3 gives the full variable domain: SQTIHQWPATLVQPVGSPLSLECTVEGTSNPNLYWYRQAAGRGLQLLFYSVGIGQISSEVPQNLSASRPQDRQFILSSKKLLLSDSGFYLCAWRGRVSTDTQYFGPGTRLTVL.

Notes on this clonotype: A much larger clone sits a single nucleotide away, making a read error possible. CDR3 amino acids: CASSQGDRGSFAEAFF. For the CDR3, the DNA is TGTGCCAGCAGTCAGGGGGACAGGGGTTCTTTCGCTGAAGCTTTCTTT. The chain combines TRBV28 with TRBJ1-1; TRBD1 agrees at 10 bases. After removal of 5 bases from V and 6 bases from J, the junction contained 12 bases not matched to a gene. CDR3 length: 16 residues. CDR1 and CDR2 (germline): MDHEN, SYDVKM. The entire variable domain, with the rest obtained from reference TRBV28 and TRBJ1-1, is as follows: DVKVTQSSRYLVKRTGEKVFLECVQDMDHENMFWYRQDPGLGLRLIYFSYDVKMKEKGDIPEGYSVSREKKERFSLILESASTNQTSMYLCASSQGDRGSFAEAFFGQGTRLTVV.

This chain uses TRBV11-2 with TRBJ2-1; TRBD2 aligns across 10 bases. The germline V gene encodes CDR1 SGHAT and CDR2 FQNNGV. V dropped 2 bases and J dropped 10; count of bases not matched to a gene: 8. CDR3 size: 15 residues. The CDR3 region has the DNA TGTGCCAGCAGCTTATTCCTAGCGGGAGCGAAAGAGCAGTTCTTC. This translates into CASSLFLAGAKEQFF.

This clonotype was counted a few times. V and J are TRBV3-1 and TRBJ1-2; tentative D call: TRBD1 (5 bases). The length of the CDR3 is 16 residues. V shed 1 base and J shed 1 base, with 13 bases lying between them. Per germline, CDR1 LGHDT and CDR2 YNNKEL (reference sequence). CDR3 nucleotide sequence: TGTGCCAGCAGCCAAGGCGCCTGGGGGTTTAACTATGGCTACACCTTC. Its protein is CASSQGAWGFNYGYTF.

This clonotype was seen repeatedly, ten times or more. The chain is built from TRBV11-2 and TRBJ2-3, with 13 nucleotides matching TRBD2. The CDR3 runs to 17 residues. Germline CDR1 SGHAT, CDR2 FQNNGV. Unmatched junction bases numbered 7, after V lost 0 bases and J lost 7 bases. The CDR3 loop is CASSLDIGLAGVYTQYF. CDR3 nucleotides: TGTGCCAGCAGCTTAGATATAGGACTAGCGGGAGTGTATACGCAGTATTTT.

V and J are TRBV25-1 and TRBJ1-1, with unresolved D. The CDR3 has 12 residues. Trimming removed 4 bases from V and 4 bases from J, with 7 bases in between. CDR1 MGHDK and CDR2 SYGVNS come from the germline V gene. The CDR3 sequence is CASSGRPTEAFF. The CDR3 nucleotides read TGTGCCAGCAGTGGACGCCCCACTGAAGCTTTCTTT.

This clonotype was seen many times. The chain is built from TRBV2 and TRBJ2-2; 11 bases line up with TRBD2. Germline V gene data show CDR1 as SNHLY and CDR2 as FYNNEI. CDR3 size: 19 residues. Trimming at V came to 6 bases and at J to 0 bases, leaving 12 bases not matched to a gene. The CDR3: CASRLRGTSGGPNTGELFF. The CDR3 bases are TGTGCCAGCAGATTACGAGGGACTAGCGGAGGACCGAACACCGGGGAGCTGTTTTTT.

Note on this clonotype: A junction boundary mismatches the germline segment, possibly from a read error. This chain connects TRBV7-2 to TRBJ2-1; 11 bases are shared with TRBD2. Germline V CDR1 and CDR2: SGHTA, FQGNSA. The CDR3 is made up of 15 amino acids. CDR3 sequence (DNA): TGTGCCACCAGCCACACTAGCGGGAGCTACAATGAGCAGTTCTTC. It encodes CATSHTSGSYNEQFF.

This clonotype was detected many times. The chain couples TRBV6-2 or TRBV6-3 to TRBJ2-5, with 10 nucleotides matching TRBD2. The CDR3 consists of 19 residues. Germline V CDR1 and CDR2: MNHEY, SVGEGT. J was trimmed by 1 base and V by 2 bases; bases with no gene match: 13. CDR3 loop: CASSYARTSGLASQETQYF. As DNA, the CDR3 is TGTGCCAGCAGTTACGCTCGGACTAGCGGCCTCGCCTCCCAAGAGACCCAGTACTTC.

In its sample, this clonotype was seen a few times. A much larger clone sits a single nucleotide away, making a read error possible. The chain uses TRBV11-2 and TRBJ2-3; D gene unclear. Trimming left V 3 bases short and J 2 bases short, with 12 bases between. Germline V CDR1 and CDR2: SGHAT, FQNNGV. This CDR3 is built from 15 residues. The CDR3 nucleotides read TGTGCCAGCAGCTTTCGGCCTATCCCCACAGATACGCAGTATTTT. Translated, it gives CASSFRPIPTDTQYF.

In regard to this clonotype: A much bigger clone sits one base away, suggesting this may be a read error. The chain has TRBV28 and TRBJ2-2; 10 nucleotides agree with TRBD2. The germline V gene encodes CDR1 MDHEN and CDR2 SYDVKM. The CDR3 has 14 residues. This CDR3 reads CASKLAGNTGGLFF. In DNA form, the CDR3 reads TGTGCCAGCAAACTAGCGGGAAACACCGGGGGGCTGTTTTTT.

This clonotype showed up many times. The chain recombines TRBV28 with TRBJ2-7; 7 bases are a match to TRBD1. V dropped 5 bases and J dropped 0; count of bases not matched to a gene: 10. The CDR3 is 16 amino acids. In germline, CDR1 is MDHEN, CDR2 SYDVKM. CDR3 bases: TGTGCCAGCAGTCCCCCGGCCGGGACAGACTCCTACGAGCAGTACTTC. It is translated as CASSPPAGTDSYEQYF. Supplemented by reference TRBV28 and TRBJ2-7, the full variable domain reads DVKVTQSSRYLVKRTGEKVFLECVQDMDHENMFWYRQDPGLGLRLIYFSYDVKMKEKGDIPEGYSVSREKKERFSLILESASTNQTSMYLCASSPPAGTDSYEQYFGPGTRLTVT.

The chain recombines TRBV9 with TRBJ1-2; D might be TRBD1 (6 bases). CDR3 size: 15 residues. V dropped 2 bases and J dropped 2 bases, with 13 bases sitting between them. Germline CDR1 SGDLS, CDR2 YYNGEE. CDR3 DNA: TGTGCCAGCAGCGTCGGGACACTCACGAACTATGGCTACACCTTC. Amino acid sequence: CASSVGTLTNYGYTF.

This clonotype was detected only once. The chain couples TRBV15 to TRBJ2-7; no firm D call. Germline V gene lookup returns CDR1 LNHNV and CDR2 YYDKDF (reference sequence). Trimming shortened V by 3 bases and J by 3 bases, and 12 bases separated the two germline ends. The CDR3 spans 14 residues. The CDR3 DNA reads TGTGCCACCAGCAGGCCAAGGGATTACTACGAGCAGTACTTC. The encoded protein is CATSRPRDYYEQYF.

Note on this clonotype: A much larger clone lies a single base off, so this may be a read error. The chain employs TRBV28 and TRBJ1-5; 7 bases fit TRBD1. The CDR3 spans 15 residues. Losses at the gene ends were 2 bases for V and 2 bases for J; bases not matched to a gene: 3. Germline V CDR1 and CDR2: MDHEN, SYDVKM. In DNA, the CDR3 is TGTGCCAGCAGTTTACAGGGGGAAGGCAATCAGCCCCAGCATTTT. The encoded protein is CASSLQGEGNQPQHF.

This clonotype occurred a few times. This chain joins TRBV7-9 and TRBJ2-1; 10 bases line up with TRBD1. The CDR3 totals 14 residues. The V gene's germline CDR1 is SEHNR and CDR2 FQNEAQ (reference sequence). With 5 bases clipped from V and 10 bases from J, the junction kept 8 bases outside the gene matches. The DNA of the CDR3 is TGTGCCAGCAGCCTTAGACAGGGGGCAATAGAGCAGTTCTTC. The encoded protein is CASSLRQGAIEQFF.